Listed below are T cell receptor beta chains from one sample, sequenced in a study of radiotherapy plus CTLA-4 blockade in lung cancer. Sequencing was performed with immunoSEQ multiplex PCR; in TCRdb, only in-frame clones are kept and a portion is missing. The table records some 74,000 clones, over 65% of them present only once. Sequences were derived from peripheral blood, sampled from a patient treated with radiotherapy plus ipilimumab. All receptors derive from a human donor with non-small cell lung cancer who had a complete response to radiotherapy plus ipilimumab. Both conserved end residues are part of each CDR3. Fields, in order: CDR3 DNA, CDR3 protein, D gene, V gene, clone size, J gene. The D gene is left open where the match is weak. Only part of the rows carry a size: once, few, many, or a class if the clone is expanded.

TGTGCCAGCTCACCTCCGGGAATAGATACTGAAGCTTTCTTT	CASSPPGIDTEAFF	-	TRBV18	once	TRBJ1-1
TGTGCCAGCTCCGGACAGAGGACTAGCGGGCCCAAAAGCACAGATACGCAGTATTTT	CASSGQRTSGPKSTDTQYF	TRBD2	TRBV18	-	TRBJ2-3
TGTGCCAGTAGTATAGCGACGACCCAAGAGACCCAGTACTTC	CASSIATTQETQYF	-	TRBV19	medium-sized	TRBJ2-5
TGTGCCAGTAGTCAACAGTCCTCTGGAAACACCATATATTTT	CASSQQSSGNTIYF	-	TRBV19	-	TRBJ1-3
TGTGCCAGCAGTCTCAACAGGGAAGCGGGCTTCTACGAGCAGTACTTC	CASSLNREAGFYEQYF	-	TRBV9	-	TRBJ2-7
TGCGCCAGCAGCTCTATGATCGGGTCGGTGCGGGAGGTGCGCACAGATACGCAGTATTTT	CASSSMIGSVREVRTDTQYF	TRBD2	TRBV5-1	-	TRBJ2-3
TGTGCCAGCAGTCCTGACAGTAACTATGGCTACACCTTC	CASSPDSNYGYTF	-	TRBV28	-	TRBJ1-2
TGTGCCAGCAGCTTGGGAGGGGATAGCAATCAGCCCCAGCATTTT	CASSLGGDSNQPQHF	-	TRBV5-4	-	TRBJ1-5
TGCAGCGTTGAAGGGGGGGCGGACTACAGCTATGGCTACACCTTC	CSVEGGADYSYGYTF	-	TRBV29-1	-	TRBJ1-2
TGTGCCAGCAGCCCTGGACAGGGAAGAGGTATGAACACTGAAGCTTTCTTT	CASSPGQGRGMNTEAFF	TRBD1	TRBV11-3	few	TRBJ1-1
TGTGCCAGCAGTTACGGGGGACAGGGTAATGAAAAACTGTTTTTT	CASSYGGQGNEKLFF	TRBD1	TRBV6-6	once	TRBJ1-4
TGTGCCAGCAGCGAGGGGGGGACTAGCGCTAGCACAGATACGCAGTATTTT	CASSEGGTSASTDTQYF	TRBD2	TRBV13	-	TRBJ2-3
TGTGCCAGTAGTAAACAAGCTGGGACAGGGTACGAGCAGTACTTC	CASSKQAGTGYEQYF	TRBD1	TRBV19	-	TRBJ2-7
TGTGCCAGCAAACGAGACAGGGACAATGAGCAGTTCTTC	CASKRDRDNEQFF	TRBD1	TRBV6-5	once	TRBJ2-1
TGTGCCAGCAGCTTAGCCAGGGAACAAGAGACCCAGTACTTC	CASSLAREQETQYF	-	TRBV7-9	-	TRBJ2-5
TGCAGCGTTGGGGGCTACAATGAGCAGTTCTTC	CSVGGYNEQFF	-	TRBV29-1	-	TRBJ2-1
TGCGCCAGCAGCCAAGATGCGGGGGTAGGGAATGAGCAGTTCTTC	CASSQDAGVGNEQFF	TRBD2	TRBV4-1	-	TRBJ2-1
TGTGCCAGCAGCCAAGCCCGGGACAGGGCCACTGAAGCTTTCTTT	CASSQARDRATEAFF	TRBD1	TRBV7-9	-	TRBJ1-1
TGCGCCAGCGGCCAGGTAAACCTGGTAGTTTACAATGAGCAGTTCTTC	CASGQVNLVVYNEQFF	-	TRBV4-1	-	TRBJ2-1
TGTGCCAGCAGCCCTACCCAGGGTCTCACTGAAGCTTTCTTT	CASSPTQGLTEAFF	-	TRBV5-4	-	TRBJ1-1
TGTGCCAGCGGTGGACAGGCGGTGGGAAACACCATATATTTT	CASGGQAVGNTIYF	TRBD1	TRBV6-1	-	TRBJ1-3
TGCGCCAGCAGCTCAACCGCAGGGGGACCGGCAACTAATGAAAAACTGTTTTTT	CASSSTAGGPATNEKLFF	TRBD1	TRBV5-1	few	TRBJ1-4
TGTGCCAGCACGTCGAACACTGAAGCTTTCTTT	CASTSNTEAFF	-	TRBV2	-	TRBJ1-1
TGTGCCACCGGACAGGGAGGAGATTACCTCCAAGAGACCCAGTACTTC	CATGQGGDYLQETQYF	TRBD1	TRBV2	-	TRBJ2-5
TGTGCCAGCAGCGCTGACAGGGCTAAGACCCAGTACTTC	CASSADRAKTQYF	TRBD1	TRBV5-5	-	TRBJ2-5
TGTGCCAGCAGTGAAGCGGGCGAGAACCGGGGGAGAACTGAAGCTTTCTTT	CASSEAGENRGRTEAFF	-	TRBV6-1	-	TRBJ1-1